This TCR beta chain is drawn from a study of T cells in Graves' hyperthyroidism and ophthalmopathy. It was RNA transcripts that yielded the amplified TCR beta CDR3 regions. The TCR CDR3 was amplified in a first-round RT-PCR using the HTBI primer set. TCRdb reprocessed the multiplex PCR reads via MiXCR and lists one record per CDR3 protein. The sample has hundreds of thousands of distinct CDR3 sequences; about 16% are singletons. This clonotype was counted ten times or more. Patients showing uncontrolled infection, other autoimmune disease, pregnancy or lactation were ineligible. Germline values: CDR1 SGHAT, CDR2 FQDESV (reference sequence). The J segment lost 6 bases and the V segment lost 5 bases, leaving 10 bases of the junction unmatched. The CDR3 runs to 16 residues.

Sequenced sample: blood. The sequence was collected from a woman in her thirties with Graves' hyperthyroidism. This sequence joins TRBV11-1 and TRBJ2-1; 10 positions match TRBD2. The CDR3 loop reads CASSLFRLAGRNEQFF. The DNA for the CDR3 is TGTGCCAGCAGCCTATTTAGACTAGCGGGTCGCAATGAGCAGTTCTTC.